The 4 T cell receptor beta chains presented below share a single source sample, sequenced in a study of blood T cells in healthy people across ages. Through a sample-barcoded 5' primer and a J-beta primer mix, a second PCR was run for roughly 6 to 11 cycles. One entry per CDR3 protein results from TCRdb running MiXCR on the 5' RACE reads. The sample consists of 1.4 million to 1.5 million distinct CDR3 sequences, approximately 40% of them appearing once. Sample: blood. These receptors were collected from a woman under 30 in good health.

The chain uses TRBV7-6 and TRBJ2-3, with D perhaps TRBD1 (6 bases). Trimming removed 1 base at V and 0 bases at J, with 14 bases between. The CDR3 contains 17 residues. Per the germline V gene, CDR1 is SGHVS and CDR2 is FNYEAQ. Here the CDR3 DNA reads TGTGCCAGCAGCTTAGGACACCTGGGGGCCAGCACAGATACGCAGTATTTT. It specifies CASSLGHLGASTDTQYF.

The rearrangement joins TRBV12-3 or TRBV12-4 to TRBJ1-4; 10 bases match TRBD1. The CDR3 is 15 residues long. Trimming removed 8 bases from V and 4 bases from J; junction bases left unmatched: 7. CDR3 loop: CASRTGGTINEKLFF. In DNA, the CDR3 is TGTGCCAGCCGGACAGGGGGGACCATTAATGAAAAACTGTTTTTT.

V is TRBV7-8 and J is TRBJ2-4; D unresolved. In germline, CDR1 is SGHVS, CDR2 FQNEAQ. The CDR3 loop spans 12 amino acids. V was clipped by 8 bases and J by 5 bases, with 10 bases between them. The DNA for the CDR3 is TGTGCCAGCGGGTTTGGGGAAAACATTCAGTACTTC. Residues: CASGFGENIQYF. The full variable domain, with the rest looked up from reference TRBV7-8 and TRBJ2-4, is GAGVSQSPRYKVAKRGQDVALRCDPISGHVSLFWYQQALGQGPEFLTYFQNEAQLDKSGLPSDRFFAERPEGSVSTLKIQRTQQEDSAVYLCASGFGENIQYFGAGTRLSVL.

The table lists this clonotype with a few counts. The V gene is TRBV18, the J gene TRBJ2-3, with D possibly TRBD1 on 7 matching bases. Trimming removed 3 bases at V and 4 bases at J, with 20 bases between. The CDR3 has 17 residues. Germline CDR1 and CDR2: KGHSH and LQKENI. The CDR3 bases are TGTGCCAGCTCACCTCCAGGGGGGAGTGATGTATCAGATACGCAGTATTTT. This encodes CASSPPGGSDVSDTQYF.